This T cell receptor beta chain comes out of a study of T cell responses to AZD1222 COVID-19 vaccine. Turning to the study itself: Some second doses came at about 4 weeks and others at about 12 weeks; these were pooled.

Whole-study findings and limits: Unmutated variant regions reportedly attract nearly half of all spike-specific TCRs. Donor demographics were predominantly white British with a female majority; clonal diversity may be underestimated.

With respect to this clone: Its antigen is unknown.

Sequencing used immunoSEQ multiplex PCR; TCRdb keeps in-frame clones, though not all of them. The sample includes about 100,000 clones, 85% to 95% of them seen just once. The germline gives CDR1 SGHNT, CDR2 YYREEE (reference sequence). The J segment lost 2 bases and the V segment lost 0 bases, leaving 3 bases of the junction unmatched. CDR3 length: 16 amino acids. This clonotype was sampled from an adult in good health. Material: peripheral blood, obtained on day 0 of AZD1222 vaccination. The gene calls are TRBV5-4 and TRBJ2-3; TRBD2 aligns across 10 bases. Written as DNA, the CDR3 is TGTGCCAGCAGCTTGGGGACTAGCGGACTCACAGATACGCAGTATTTT. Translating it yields CASSLGTSGLTDTQYF.